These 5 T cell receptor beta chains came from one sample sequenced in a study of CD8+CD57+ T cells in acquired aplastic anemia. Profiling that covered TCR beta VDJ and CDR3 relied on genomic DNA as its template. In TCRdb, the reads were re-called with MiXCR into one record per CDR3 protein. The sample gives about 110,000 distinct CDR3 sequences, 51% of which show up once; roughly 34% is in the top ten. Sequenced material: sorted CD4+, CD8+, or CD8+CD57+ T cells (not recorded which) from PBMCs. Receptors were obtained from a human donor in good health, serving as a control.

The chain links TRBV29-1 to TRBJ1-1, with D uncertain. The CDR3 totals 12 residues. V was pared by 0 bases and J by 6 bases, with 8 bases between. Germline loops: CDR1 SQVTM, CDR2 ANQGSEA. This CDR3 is CSVEDSRPEAFF. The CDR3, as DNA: TGCAGCGTTGAAGATAGCAGGCCTGAAGCTTTCTTT.

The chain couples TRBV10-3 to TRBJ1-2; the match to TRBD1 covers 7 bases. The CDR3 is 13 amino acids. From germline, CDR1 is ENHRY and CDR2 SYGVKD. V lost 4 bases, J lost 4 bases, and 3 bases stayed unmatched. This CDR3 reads CAISARTGYGYTF. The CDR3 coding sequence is TGTGCCATCAGTGCCAGGACAGGCTATGGCTACACCTTC.

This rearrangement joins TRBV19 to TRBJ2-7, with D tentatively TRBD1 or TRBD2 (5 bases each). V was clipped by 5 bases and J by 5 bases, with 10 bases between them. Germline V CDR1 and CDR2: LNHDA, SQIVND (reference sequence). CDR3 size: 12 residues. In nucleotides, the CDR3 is TGTGCCAGTAGTCAGAGGGACCACGAGCAGTACTTC. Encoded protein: CASSQRDHEQYF.

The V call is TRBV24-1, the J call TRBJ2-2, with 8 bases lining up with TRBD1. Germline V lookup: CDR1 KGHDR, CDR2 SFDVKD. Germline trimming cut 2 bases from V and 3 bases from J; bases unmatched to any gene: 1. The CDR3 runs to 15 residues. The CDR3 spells CATSDSGQDTGELFF. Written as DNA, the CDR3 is TGTGCCACCAGTGATTCGGGACAGGACACCGGGGAGCTGTTTTTT.

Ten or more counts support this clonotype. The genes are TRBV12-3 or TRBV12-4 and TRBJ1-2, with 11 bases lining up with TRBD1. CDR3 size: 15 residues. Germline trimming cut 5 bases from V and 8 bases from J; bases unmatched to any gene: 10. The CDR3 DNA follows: TGTGCCAGCAGTCCGGGGACAGGGGGATTGGGAGGCTACACCTTC. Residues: CASSPGTGGLGGYTF.